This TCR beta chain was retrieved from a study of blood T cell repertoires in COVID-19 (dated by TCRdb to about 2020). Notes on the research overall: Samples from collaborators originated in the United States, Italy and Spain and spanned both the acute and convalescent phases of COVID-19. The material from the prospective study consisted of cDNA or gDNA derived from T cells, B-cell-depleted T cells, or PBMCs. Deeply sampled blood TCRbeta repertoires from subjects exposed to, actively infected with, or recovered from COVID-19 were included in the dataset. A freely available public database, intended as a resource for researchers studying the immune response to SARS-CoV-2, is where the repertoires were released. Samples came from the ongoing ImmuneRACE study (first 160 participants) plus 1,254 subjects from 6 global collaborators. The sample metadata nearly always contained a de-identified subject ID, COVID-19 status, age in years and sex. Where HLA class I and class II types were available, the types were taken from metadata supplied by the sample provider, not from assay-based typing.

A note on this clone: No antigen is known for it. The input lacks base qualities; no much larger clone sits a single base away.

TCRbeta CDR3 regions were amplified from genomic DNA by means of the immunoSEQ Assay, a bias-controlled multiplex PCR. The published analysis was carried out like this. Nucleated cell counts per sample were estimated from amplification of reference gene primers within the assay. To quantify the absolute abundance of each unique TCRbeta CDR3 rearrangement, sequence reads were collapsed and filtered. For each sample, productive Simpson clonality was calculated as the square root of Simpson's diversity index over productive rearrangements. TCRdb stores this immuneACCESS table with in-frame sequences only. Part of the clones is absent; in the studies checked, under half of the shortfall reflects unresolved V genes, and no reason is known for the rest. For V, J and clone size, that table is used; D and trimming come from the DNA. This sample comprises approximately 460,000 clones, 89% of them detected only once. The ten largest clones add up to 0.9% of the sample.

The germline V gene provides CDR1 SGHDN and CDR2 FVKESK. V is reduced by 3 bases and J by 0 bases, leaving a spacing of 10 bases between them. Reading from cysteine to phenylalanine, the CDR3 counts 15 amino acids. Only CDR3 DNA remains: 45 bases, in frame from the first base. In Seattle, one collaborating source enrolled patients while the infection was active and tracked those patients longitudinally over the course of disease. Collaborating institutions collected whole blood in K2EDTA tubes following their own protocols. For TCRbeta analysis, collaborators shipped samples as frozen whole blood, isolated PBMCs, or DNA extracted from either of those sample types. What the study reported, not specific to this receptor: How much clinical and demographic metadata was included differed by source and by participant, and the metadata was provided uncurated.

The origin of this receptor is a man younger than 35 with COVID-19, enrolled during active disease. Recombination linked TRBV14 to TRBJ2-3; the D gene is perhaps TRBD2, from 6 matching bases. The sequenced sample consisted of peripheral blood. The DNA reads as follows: TGTGCCAGCAGCCAGGGCGGGATTAGCACAGATACGCAGTATTTT. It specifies CASSQGGISTDTQYF.